Listed here are 21 T cell receptor beta chains from one sample, sequenced in a study of T cells after yellow fever vaccination. TCRdb used MiXCR to reprocess the 5' RACE reads, holding one entry per CDR3 protein. The sample includes about 630,000 distinct CDR3 sequences, approximately 13% of them seen just once. The sequencing used PBMCs, collected on the day of the yellow fever booster vaccination. The receptors originated from a man aged 25-45 years who received the YFV17D yellow fever vaccine.

The table lists this clonotype with a few counts. The chain recombines TRBV3-1 with TRBJ1-3; no clear D gene. The length of the CDR3 is 13 residues. Germline values: CDR1 LGHDT, CDR2 YNNKEL (reference sequence). Trimming stripped 4 bases from V and 3 bases from J, with 7 bases between. The CDR3 reads CASSPDGGNTIYF. DNA for the CDR3: TGTGCCAGCAGCCCCGACGGTGGAAACACCATATATTTT.

The J gene is TRBJ2-6, the V gene TRBV27, with 8 nucleotides matching TRBD2. The CDR3 spans 16 residues. Germline V lookup: CDR1 MNHEY, CDR2 SMNVEV (reference sequence). V lost 2 bases to trimming and J lost 4 bases; unmatched junction nucleotides: 4. The CDR3 DNA is TGTGCCAGCAGTTTAGCGGGGGGCGGAGGGGCCAACGTCCTGACTTTC. Amino acids: CASSLAGGGGANVLTF.

The table lists this clonotype with a few counts. This chain uses TRBV2 with TRBJ2-7, with D uncertain. Germline values: CDR1 SNHLY, CDR2 FYNNEI. With 3 bases removed from V and 2 bases from J, the gap between germline ends came to 11 bases. The CDR3 totals 14 residues. The CDR3 is CASSDHGSPYEQYF. For the CDR3, the DNA is TGTGCCAGCAGTGATCACGGCAGTCCCTACGAGCAGTACTTC.

The chain employs TRBV6-5 and TRBJ2-7; D gene ambiguous. In germline, CDR1 is MNHEY, CDR2 SVGAGI. The V end lost 3 bases, the J end lost 6 bases, and 6 bases lay between the germline ends. The CDR3 length is 11 residues. DNA for the CDR3: TGTGCCAGCAGTTATCACTCCGAGCAGTACTTC. Encoded protein: CASSYHSEQYF.

The chain uses TRBV20-1 and TRBJ2-7; D uncertain. Germline V CDR1 and CDR2: DFQATT, SNEGSKA (reference sequence). The CDR3 length is 15 residues. V was shortened by 0 bases and J by 1 base, with 13 bases between the two germline ends. CDR3 protein: CSARDPATPSYEQYF. In nucleotides, the CDR3 is TGCAGTGCTAGAGATCCGGCGACCCCATCCTACGAGCAGTACTTC.

The chain is built from TRBV12-3 or TRBV12-4 and TRBJ1-1; tentative D call: TRBD1 (6 bases). Trimming left V 5 bases short and J 13 bases short, with 17 bases between. The CDR3 is 12 amino acids. This chain's CDR3 is CASSTRQAVGFF. The CDR3 nucleotides are TGTGCCAGCAGTACCCGACAGGCAGTTGGTTTCTTT.

The chain is built from TRBV5-5 and TRBJ2-3, with D tentatively TRBD1 (6 bases). The CDR3 is 16 amino acids. The V gene's germline CDR1 is SGHKS and CDR2 YYEKEE (reference sequence). Trimming took 5 bases from V and 1 from J, leaving 17 bases between them. The CDR3 DNA reads as TGTGCCAGCAGACGTCAACCGGACAGAGGCACAGATACGCAGTATTTT. It specifies CASRRQPDRGTDTQYF.

This clonotype was picked up a small number of times. The rearrangement uses TRBV30 and TRBJ1-2, with TRBD1 identical over 11 bases. The germline V gene has CDR1 GTSNPN and CDR2 SVGIG (reference sequence). The CDR3 sequence is 15 residues long. Trimming took 2 bases from V and 2 from J; bases not matched to a gene: 4. As DNA, the CDR3 is TGTGCCTGGAGTCGGTGGACAGGGGGCAACTATGGCTACACCTTC. It is translated as CAWSRWTGGNYGYTF.

The chain carries TRBV5-1 and TRBJ2-5, with TRBD2 matching 9 bases. The CDR3 is 16 residues long. Germline V gene lookup returns CDR1 SGHRS and CDR2 YFSETQ. V was clipped by 0 bases and J by 3 bases; unmatched bases: 6. In DNA, the CDR3 is TGCGCCAGCAGCTTGGATCTGGGACTAGCAGAAGAGACCCAGTACTTC. It encodes CASSLDLGLAEETQYF. The full variable domain, in which reference TRBV5-1 and TRBJ2-5 provide the parts outside the CDR3, is KAGVTQTPRYLIKTRGQQVTLSCSPISGHRSVSWYQQTPGQGLQFLFEYFSETQRNKGNFPGRFSGRQFSNSRSEMNVSTLELGDSALYLCASSLDLGLAEETQYFGPGTRLLVL.

The gene calls are TRBV6-5 and TRBJ1-2, with D maybe TRBD1 (5 bases). CDR3 length: 14 residues. V lost 3 bases and J 4 bases, leaving 12 bases between the germline ends. Germline CDR1 and CDR2: MNHEY and SVGAGI. CDR3 protein: CASSYGQGSYGYTF. The DNA for the CDR3 is TGTGCCAGCAGTTATGGCCAGGGAAGCTATGGCTACACCTTC.

This clonotype has a count of ten or more. J is TRBJ1-6 and V is TRBV27; TRBD1 is a possible D gene (5 bases). The V gene's germline CDR1 is MNHEY and CDR2 SMNVEV (reference sequence). This CDR3 region has 16 residues. The ends were cut back, 6 bases at V and 8 bases at J, with 20 bases in the middle. The CDR3 nucleotides read TGTGCCAGCAGCCCCAGCGACAGTCTAAGGGATTCACCCCTCCACTTT. Protein sequence: CASSPSDSLRDSPLHF.

The rearrangement links TRBV18 to TRBJ2-1; TRBD1 is a possible D gene (5 bases). Trimming took off 2 bases at V and 0 bases at J, with 11 bases between the two ends. Germline assignment: CDR1 KGHSH and CDR2 LQKENI. The CDR3 contains 16 residues. CDR3 coding DNA: TGTGCCAGCTCACCATTCCCAGGGCTCTCCTACAATGAGCAGTTCTTC. This codes for CASSPFPGLSYNEQFF.

This clonotype was counted many times. V is TRBV7-2 and J is TRBJ2-5; TRBD2 agrees at 10 bases. This CDR3 has 16 amino acids. Germline CDR1 is SGHTA and CDR2 is FQGNSA. V shed 1 base and J 1 base; nucleotides not matched to a gene: 3. The CDR3 region is CASSLGLAGGQETQYF. In DNA form, the CDR3 reads TGTGCCAGCAGCTTAGGATTAGCGGGAGGCCAAGAGACCCAGTACTTC.

This clonotype was observed a handful of times. The CDR3 spells CASGRDRVPGELFF. CDR3 DNA: TGTGCCAGCGGGCGGGACAGGGTTCCCGGGGAGCTGTTTTTT. The chain links TRBV11-3 to TRBJ2-2, with TRBD1 matching over 9 bases. In germline, CDR1 is SGHNT, CDR2 YENEEA. Trimming cost V 8 bases and J 6 bases; bases outside gene matches: 7. CDR3 length: 14 amino acids.

This rearrangement joins TRBV3-1 to TRBJ2-7, with 8 bases fitting TRBD2. In germline, CDR1 is LGHDT, CDR2 YNNKEL (reference sequence). CDR3 length: 16 amino acids. V lost 1 base, J lost 0 bases, and 5 bases stayed unmatched. The CDR3 coding sequence is TGTGCCAGCAGCCAAGTAGCGGGAACCAGCTCCTACGAGCAGTACTTC. This translates into CASSQVAGTSSYEQYF.

The rearrangement uses TRBV4-1 and TRBJ2-4, with 9 nucleotides matching TRBD1. Germline lookup yields CDR1 MGHRA and CDR2 YSYEKL. V was clipped by 0 bases and J by 4 bases; unmatched bases: 16. CDR3 length: 20 residues. CDR3 in DNA: TGCGCCAGCAGCCAAGAGGGACAGGGAGGCTCCAAAATCTTTAAAAACATTCAGTACTTC. It specifies CASSQEGQGGSKIFKNIQYF.

This clonotype was detected ten times or more. The gene calls are TRBV7-2 and TRBJ2-7; D is perhaps TRBD2 (5 bases). CDR1 SGHTA and CDR2 FQGNSA come from the germline V gene. V gave up 4 bases and J gave up 6 bases, with 13 bases separating them. The CDR3 runs 13 residues. CDR3 nucleotides: TGTGCCAGCAGCTCTATTAATAGCGCCGAGCAGTACTTC. Translated: CASSSINSAEQYF.

This rearrangement joins TRBV11-2 to TRBJ2-7; either TRBD1 or TRBD2 may supply D (5 bases each). V was trimmed by 4 bases and J by 5 bases, leaving 15 bases between them. This CDR3 has 14 amino acids. The germline CDR1 and CDR2 sequences are SGHAT and FQNNGV. The CDR3 is CASSWDRGRDEQYF. CDR3 nucleotides: TGTGCCAGCAGCTGGGATCGGGGACGGGACGAGCAGTACTTC.

V gene TRBV20-1 combines with J gene TRBJ2-7; 8 bases map to TRBD1. The CDR3 extends over 12 amino acids. From germline, CDR1 is DFQATT and CDR2 SNEGSKA (reference sequence). Unmatched junction bases numbered 6, after V lost 8 bases and J lost 3 bases. CDR3: CSSPGQVYEQYF. As DNA, the CDR3 is TGCAGTTCCCCGGGACAGGTCTACGAGCAGTACTTC.

This clonotype was counted many times. For the CDR3, the DNA is TGCAGCGTTGAAGGGAGGACTCTCAATGAGCAGTTCTTC. It specifies CSVEGRTLNEQFF. The chain employs TRBV29-1 and TRBJ2-1, with a tentative D call TRBD2 (5 bases). CDR3 length: 13 amino acids. CDR1 and CDR2 (germline): SQVTM, ANQGSEA. Deletions cut 1 base from V and 6 bases from J, with 10 bases between.

This clonotype has only a few counts. This chain uses TRBV10-3 with TRBJ2-1; 7 bases fit TRBD1. V lost 10 bases, J lost 8 bases, and 8 bases stayed unmatched. This CDR3 has 12 amino acids. CDR1 is ENHRY and CDR2 is SYGVKD in the germline V gene. For the CDR3, the DNA is TGTGCCACACAGGGGCAGGGCGATGAGCAGTTCTTC. Protein: CATQGQGDEQFF.